The entry below gives a single TCR beta chain sequence along with its context. Its antigen remains unidentified. This sample is part of a study of T-cell reconstitution after alpha-beta-depleted transplantation in children. Study-wide results and caveats: Diversity and T-cell counts at one year after transplant derived mostly from new T cells. Some patients' high day-60 TCRbeta diversity was attributed to recipient cells surviving conditioning. By about two months after transplant, alpha-beta T cells reportedly arose from several hundred graft clones that had expanded.

V shed 8 bases and J shed 7 bases, with 21 bases lying between them. The CDR3 totals 15 residues. Germline V CDR1 and CDR2: MDHEN, SYDVKM. Unique molecular identifiers featured in how the TCRbeta library was prepared. From the PCR reads, TCRdb called clonotypes with MiXCR, one entry per CDR3 protein. The sample holds hundreds of thousands of distinct CDR3 sequences; over 10% are singletons and the top ten take approximately 0.8%. This chain joins TRBV28 and TRBJ2-1; a possible D gene is TRBD2 (5 bases). The specimen was PBMCs, collected before TCRalphabeta/CD19-depleted stem cell transplant. The source of this sequence is a girl aged 2 to 10 with congenital amegakaryocytic thrombocytopenia, due to receive a stem cell transplant. The CDR3 DNA follows: TGTGCCAGCGGATCCCTTAGCGTCGTCGGAAATGAGCAGTTCTTC. Its translation: CASGSLSVVGNEQFF.